This section outlines one T cell receptor beta chain sequence together with its context. The data were taken from a study of blood T cell repertoires in COVID-19. In the study overall: Recovered Cohort 3 donors showed two negative PCRs, clearance, or symptom resolution. T cells, B-cell-depleted T cells, or PBMCs provided the cDNA or gDNA that served as material.

Authors' methods: For nucleated cells, counts were estimated from reference gene primer amplification. The assay was immunoSEQ multiplex PCR, and TCRdb's table has in-frame clones only and misses some. That table furnishes V, J and clone size, whereas the DNA furnished D and trimming. The repertoire holds some 300,000 clones, with around 89% as singletons. The V gene's germline CDR1 is SEHNR and CDR2 FQNEAQ (reference sequence). This CDR3 has 15 residues. The ends were cut back, 5 bases at V and 0 bases at J, with 13 bases in the middle. Clinical history reported by participants formed the basis on which cohorts were assigned.

The clonotype was recovered from a woman aged 60 to 75 in a cohort exposed to, infected with or recovered from COVID-19 (not recorded which). The rearrangement uses TRBV7-9 and TRBJ1-2, with D possibly TRBD1 on 6 matching bases. Material for sequencing was PBMCs or T cells enriched from blood (not recorded which). The CDR3 is CASSATTGTNYGYTF. The CDR3 DNA follows: TGTGCCAGCAGCGCAACGACAGGTACTAACTATGGCTACACCTTC.